These 25 T cell receptor beta chains originate from one sample sequenced in a study of T cell changes during pregnancy in multiple sclerosis. The table came from immunoSEQ multiplex PCR; TCRdb's copy has only in-frame clones and leaves some out. The data contain around 60,000 clones, about 89% of them singletons. The sequencing used CD4+ T cells from peripheral blood mononuclear cells, collected after pregnancy. The receptors originated from a female donor in good health, enrolled as a control in a pregnancy study.

The V and J genes are TRBV4-3 and TRBJ2-1; 8 bases fit TRBD2. Trimming cost V 3 bases and J 8 bases; bases outside gene matches: 12. The CDR3 contains 16 residues. Germline CDR1 reads LGHNA; CDR2 reads YSLEER. CDR3 in DNA: TGCGCCAGCAGCCAGGACGGCGGGGGGATCCCCCATGAGCAGTTCTTC. It translates to CASSQDGGGIPHEQFF.

V gene TRBV28 combines with J gene TRBJ2-5, with 14 bases fitting TRBD2. The V gene end was trimmed by 4 bases and the J gene end by 1 base; junction bases not matched to a gene: 5. This CDR3 is built from 17 residues. Germline CDR1 is MDHEN and CDR2 is SYDVKM. The chain's CDR3 is CASSWGLAGEFQETQYF. Written as DNA, the CDR3 is TGTGCCAGCAGTTGGGGACTAGCGGGAGAATTCCAAGAGACCCAGTACTTC.

The chain uses TRBV15 and TRBJ2-1, with 7 bases fitting TRBD1. Germline CDR1 LNHNV, CDR2 YYDKDF (reference sequence). Germline trimming cut 3 bases from V and 0 bases from J; bases unmatched to any gene: 2. The CDR3 has 15 amino acids. The CDR3: CATSSRQGSYNEQFF. The CDR3 DNA sequence: TGTGCCACCAGCAGCAGACAGGGCTCCTACAATGAGCAGTTCTTC.

This chain connects TRBV7-3 to TRBJ2-5; 7 bases are shared with TRBD1. Germline V gene data show CDR1 as SGHTA and CDR2 as FQGTGA. V was clipped by 1 base and J by 2 bases; unmatched bases: 4. The CDR3 is 15 residues long. The CDR3 region has the DNA TGTGCCAGCAGCTTAAAAGGGACAGTTCAAGAGACCCAGTACTTC. This sequence encodes CASSLKGTVQETQYF. Together with reference TRBV7-3 and TRBJ2-5, the CDR3 gives the full variable domain: GAGVSQTPSNKVTEKGKYVELRCDPISGHTALYWYRQSLGQGPEFLIYFQGTGAADDSGLPNDRFFAVRPEGSVSTLKIQRTERGDSAVYLCASSLKGTVQETQYFGPGTRLLVL.

This clone has just a few counts. V is TRBV19 and J is TRBJ1-1; D is unresolved. Germline CDR1 is LNHDA and CDR2 is SQIVND (reference sequence). The V gene lost 6 bases and the J gene lost 3 bases, with 14 bases spanning the gap. The CDR3 runs 14 residues. CDR3 protein: CASRLGGRDTEAFF. The CDR3 coding sequence is TGTGCCAGTAGGCTCGGAGGGCGGGACACTGAAGCTTTCTTT.

A single count supports this clone. An end of the junction does not agree with germline; a read error may underlie this. The chain uses TRBV7-2 and TRBJ2-7; 7 nucleotides agree with TRBD1. The CDR3 is 15 residues long. CDR1 and CDR2 (germline): SGHTA, FQGNSA. CDR3 sequence (DNA): TGTGCCAGCAGTTTAGCTGGGACAGACTCCTACGAGCAGTACTTC. It specifies CASSLAGTDSYEQYF.

This clone was found a few times. At one end, the junction sequence differs from germline, possibly due to a read error. This chain uses TRBV15 with TRBJ1-6; D ambiguous. The CDR3 extends over 12 amino acids. Per germline, CDR1 LNHNV and CDR2 YYDKDF (reference sequence). The CDR3 region is CATSRFLTKSLF. CDR3 coding DNA: TGTGCCACCAGCAGATTCCTGACGAAGTCACTATTT.

V is TRBV10-3 and J is TRBJ2-3, with TRBD2 matching 12 bases. The CDR3 extends over 17 amino acids. Losses at the gene ends were 3 bases for V and 6 bases for J; bases not matched to a gene: 10. The V gene's germline CDR1 is ENHRY and CDR2 SYGVKD. CDR3 protein: CAISDPSGGAGRDTQYF. CDR3 sequence (DNA): TGTGCCATCAGTGATCCTAGCGGGGGGGCCGGTCGGGATACGCAGTATTTT.

DNA for the CDR3: TGTGCCAGCAGTTACCGACCAGGGATCCGCGGAGAGACCCAGTACTTC. It codes for CASSYRPGIRGETQYF. V and J are TRBV6-5 and TRBJ2-5; possible D gene TRBD1, 5 bases. The CDR3 covers 16 residues. Trimming cost V 2 bases and J 4 bases, with 17 bases left between them. In germline, CDR1 is MNHEY, CDR2 SVGAGI.

This clone showed up just a few times. V and J are TRBV5-1 and TRBJ1-1, with 7 bases lining up with TRBD1. The J segment lost 3 bases and the V segment lost 3 bases, leaving 2 bases of the junction unmatched. The CDR3 has 13 residues. CDR1 and CDR2 (germline): SGHRS, YFSETQ. CDR3 loop: CASSYQGDTEAFF. Here the CDR3 DNA reads TGCGCCAGCAGCTACCAGGGGGACACTGAAGCTTTCTTT.

This clone showed up just once. Other DNA sequences in the same sample also yield this CDR3. V gene TRBV2 combines with J gene TRBJ1-5, with a weak D call TRBD1 (6 bases). The CDR3 has 14 amino acids. Between the trimmed V and J ends, which lost 1 base and 4 bases, there was a span of 8 bases. Germline V CDR1 and CDR2: SNHLY, FYNNEI. The CDR3 DNA reads as TGTGCCAGCAGTGAAGGCCAGGGGAATCAGCCCCAGCATTTT. Protein: CASSEGQGNQPQHF.

This chain uses TRBV19 with TRBJ1-1, with unresolved D. The germline V and J ends were trimmed by 7 bases and 1 base, with 16 bases remaining between them. The CDR3 sequence is 15 residues long. Germline lookup yields CDR1 LNHDA and CDR2 SQIVND (reference sequence). The CDR3 sequence: CASTHTREGNTEAFF. The CDR3, as DNA: TGTGCCAGTACCCACACCCGGGAAGGGAACACTGAAGCTTTCTTT.

This clone was found a few times. The CDR3 DNA follows: TGTGCCAGCAGCCTGCGGGGGGGGCTGCGAGAGACCCAGTACTTC. Protein: CASSLRGGLRETQYF. The rearrangement links TRBV9 to TRBJ2-5, with 9 bases that match TRBD2. V trimming: 4 bases; J trimming: 4 bases; junction bases outside the gene matches: 8. Germline V gene sequence: CDR1 SGDLS, CDR2 YYNGEE. The CDR3 has 15 residues. Full variable domain (missing parts from reference TRBV9 and TRBJ2-5): DSGVTQTPKHLITATGQRVTLRCSPRSGDLSVYWYQQSLDQGLQFLIQYYNGEERAKGNILERFSAQQFPDLHSELNLSSLELGDSALYFCASSLRGGLRETQYFGPGTRLLVL.

The rearrangement uses TRBV7-9 and TRBJ2-2, with TRBD2 matching 9 bases. V shed 5 bases, J shed 2 bases, and the junction held 12 bases outside the gene matches. Germline CDR1 and CDR2: SEHNR and FQNEAQ (reference sequence). The CDR3 consists of 18 residues. The CDR3 bases are TGTGCCAGCAGCCCCGCGATTGGCGGGGGGGCAAACACCGGGGAGCTGTTTTTT. Protein: CASSPAIGGGANTGELFF.

The J gene is TRBJ1-6, the V gene TRBV6-5, with D perhaps TRBD1 (6 bases). CDR1 and CDR2 (germline): MNHEY, SVGAGI. The CDR3 contains 15 residues. The ends were cut back, 0 bases at V and 7 bases at J, with 10 bases in the middle. The CDR3 is CASSYSGGKNSPLHF. The CDR3 nucleotides read TGTGCCAGCAGTTACTCAGGGGGAAAGAATTCACCCCTCCACTTT.

V gene TRBV5-4 combines with J gene TRBJ2-3; D call uncertain. This CDR3 contains 14 residues. The V gene lost 4 bases and the J gene lost 4 bases, with 13 bases spanning the gap. Germline CDR1 reads SGHNT; CDR2 reads YYREEE (reference sequence). The CDR3 region has the DNA TGTGCCAGCAGCATCGACTTTGGCGCAGATACGCAGTATTTT. It specifies CASSIDFGADTQYF. The variable domain in full, completed from reference TRBV5-4 and TRBJ2-3, reads ETGVTQSPTHLIKTRGQQVTLRCSSQSGHNTVSWYQQALGQGPQFIFQYYREEENGRGNFPPRFSGLQFPNYSSELNVNALELDDSALYLCASSIDFGADTQYFGPGTRLTVL.

This rearrangement joins TRBV15 to TRBJ1-4, with D uncertain. Germline CDR1 reads LNHNV; CDR2 reads YYDKDF (reference sequence). This CDR3 has 13 residues. The V end was cut by 0 bases, the J end by 7 bases, with 6 bases between. The CDR3 nucleotides are TGTGCCACCAGCAGAGATTTGAGTGAAAAACTGTTTTTT. It specifies CATSRDLSEKLFF.

This clone has more than one count but fewer than ten. V is TRBV7-8 and J is TRBJ1-5, with 7 bases fitting TRBD1. The CDR3 runs 16 residues. Germline CDR1 and CDR2: SGHVS and FQNEAQ. J gave up 4 bases and V 5 bases, and 11 bases lay outside the gene matches. The CDR3 bases are TGTGCCAGCAGCGTCCGTCCCGGGACAGATAATCAGCCCCAGCATTTT. Its translation: CASSVRPGTDNQPQHF.

V gene TRBV10-2 combines with J gene TRBJ2-2; 12 bases agree with TRBD2. J was trimmed by 3 bases and V by 8 bases; bases with no gene match: 7. CDR3 length: 16 amino acids. Germline CDR1 is WSHSY and CDR2 is SAAADI. CDR3 protein: CASRLAGGEDTGELFF. The CDR3 DNA reads as TGCGCCAGCCGCCTAGCGGGGGGGGAGGACACCGGGGAGCTGTTTTTT.

The V and J genes are TRBV20-1 and TRBJ1-2, with TRBD1 as a possible D gene (5 bases). Deletions cut 6 bases from V and 8 bases from J, with 13 bases between. Germline V gives CDR1 DFQATT, CDR2 SNEGSKA (reference sequence). This CDR3 contains 11 residues. CDR3 coding DNA: TGCAGTGCGGATGATCGGGGGGGCTACACCTTC. Its translation is CSADDRGGYTF.

J is TRBJ2-1 and V is TRBV9; 10 nucleotides agree with TRBD2. The V gene's germline CDR1 is SGDLS and CDR2 YYNGEE. The CDR3 contains 17 residues. V was pared by 0 bases and J by 8 bases, with 11 bases of the junction left unmatched. The CDR3 sequence is CASSVALRAGGQDEQFF. For the CDR3, the DNA is TGTGCCAGCAGCGTAGCTCTAAGAGCGGGGGGGCAGGATGAGCAGTTCTTC.

The CDR3 loop is CASTLQGTVYQPQHF. The CDR3 nucleotides are TGTGCCAGCACTCTTCAGGGTACCGTCTATCAGCCCCAGCATTTT. The V call is TRBV2, the J call TRBJ1-5; possible D gene TRBD1, 5 bases. There are 15 residues in the CDR3. The V gene lost 7 bases and the J gene lost 5 bases, with 18 bases spanning the gap. Germline V gene sequence: CDR1 SNHLY, CDR2 FYNNEI. Complete variable domain (other parts from reference TRBV2 and TRBJ1-5): EPEVTQTPSHQVTQMGQEVILRCVPISNHLYFYWYRQILGQKVEFLVSFYNNEISEKSEIFDDQFSVERPDGSNFTLKIRSTKLEDSAMYFCASTLQGTVYQPQHFGDGTRLSIL.

The chain employs TRBV19 and TRBJ1-2, with D possibly TRBD1 on 5 matching bases. The CDR3 is 13 amino acids. Germline lookup yields CDR1 LNHDA and CDR2 SQIVND (reference sequence). Trimming pared 7 bases from V and 5 bases from J, leaving 14 bases between. CDR3 sequence (DNA): TGTGCCAGTAAGAGCAGGGCGTTTTATGGCTACACCTTC. Its translation is CASKSRAFYGYTF. Full variable domain (remainder filled in from reference TRBV19 and TRBJ1-2): DGGITQSPKYLFRKEGQNVTLSCEQNLNHDAMYWYRQDPGQGLRLIYYSQIVNDFQKGDIAEGYSVSREKKESFPLTVTSAQKNPTAFYLCASKSRAFYGYTFGSGTRLTVV.

The V gene is TRBV6-1, the J gene TRBJ2-1; perhaps TRBD2 as D (6 bases). The germline V gene has CDR1 MNHNS and CDR2 SASEGT. The CDR3 spans 14 residues. Trimming left V 1 base short and J 9 bases short, with 13 bases between. CDR3 nucleotides: TGTGCCAGCAGTGAAGTCGGAGGGGCTACTGAGCAGTTCTTC. Residues: CASSEVGGATEQFF.

V is TRBV7-2 and J is TRBJ2-7, with a possible D match to TRBD1 (7 bases). With 6 bases removed from V and 0 bases from J, the gap between germline ends came to 21 bases. CDR1 SGHTA and CDR2 FQGNSA come from the germline V gene. There are 17 residues in the CDR3. The CDR3 reads CASRQTGSGTLSYEQYF. CDR3 DNA sequence: TGTGCCAGCAGACAGACAGGGTCCGGGACTCTCTCCTACGAGCAGTACTTC.